Listed below are T cell receptor beta chains from one sample, sequenced in a study of identical twins. In TCRdb, the 5' RACE reads were re-called with MiXCR into one record per CDR3 protein. The repertoire has around 1.7 million distinct CDR3 sequences, more than 30% of them found once; the top ten carry roughly 0.3%. Sample: cord blood. The origin of the receptors is a newborn girl in good health. Both conserved end residues are part of each CDR3. Each record gives: clone size, V gene, J gene, D gene, CDR3 DNA, CDR3 protein. The D gene is left open where the match is weak. For some rows the clone size is stated as once, few or many, or as a class when expanded; others skip it.

size: .
V: TRBV28
J: TRBJ1-2
D: .
DNA: TGTGCCAGCGGGCTTGATGGCTACACCTTC
CDR3: CASGLDGYTF

size: few
V: TRBV2
J: TRBJ2-3
D: TRBD2
DNA: TGTGCCAGCAGTGACGGCGGGAGCTCCACAGATACGCAGTATTTT
CDR3: CASSDGGSSTDTQYF

size: .
V: TRBV20-1
J: TRBJ2-7
D: .
DNA: TGCAGTGAATGCGAGCAGTACTTC
CDR3: CSECEQYF

size: .
V: TRBV11-2
J: TRBJ1-2
D: .
DNA: TGTGCCAGCAGCCCCCCGGACCTGGCGTGTGACTACACCTTC
CDR3: CASSPPDLACDYTF

size: .
V: TRBV7-9
J: TRBJ2-3
D: .
DNA: TGTGCCAGCAGCTTAAGTATGGGGCGGGGGCACAGCACAGATACGCAGTATTTT
CDR3: CASSLSMGRGHSTDTQYF

size: few
V: TRBV6-5
J: TRBJ2-7
D: TRBD2
DNA: TGTGCCAGCAGTTACTCCTTACTAGCGGGAGGACCCTACGAGCAGTACTTC
CDR3: CASSYSLLAGGPYEQYF

size: .
V: TRBV7-2
J: TRBJ2-5
D: .
DNA: TGTGCCAGCAGCTTAGATGGTAGATCGGAGACCCAGTACTTC
CDR3: CASSLDGRSETQYF

size: once
V: TRBV12-3/TRBV12-4
J: TRBJ2-1
D: TRBD1
DNA: TGTGCCAGCAGTTTCGGGGACAGGAGAGACCAAGAGACCCAGTTCTTC
CDR3: CASSFGDRRDQETQFF

size: few
V: TRBV5-1
J: TRBJ2-2
D: .
DNA: TGCGCCAGCAGCTTCCGAAGGGAGAGCACCGGGGAGCTGTTTTTT
CDR3: CASSFRRESTGELFF

size: .
V: TRBV29-1
J: TRBJ2-7
D: TRBD2
DNA: TGCAGCGTCCTCGTAGCGGGAACCTACTACGAGCAGTACTTC
CDR3: CSVLVAGTYYEQYF

size: few
V: TRBV10-3
J: TRBJ1-6
D: .
DNA: TGTGCCATCCGGGACGGCCAATTGGCACCCCTCCACTTT
CDR3: CAIRDGQLAPLHF

size: .
V: TRBV29-1
J: TRBJ2-1
D: TRBD2
DNA: TGCAGCGTTGACCCCCCGGCGGGGGGGAGGTACAATGAGCAGTTCTTC
CDR3: CSVDPPAGGRYNEQFF

size: .
V: TRBV15
J: TRBJ1-6
D: .
DNA: TGTGCCACCAGCAGAGATTGGCGTCCCTCGGGAGTCTCACCCCTCCACTTT
CDR3: CATSRDWRPSGVSPLHF

size: .
V: TRBV6-5
J: TRBJ2-1
D: .
DNA: TGTGCCAGCAGTTGCTTCGGCAGGGTTGATGAGCAGTTCTTC
CDR3: CASSCFGRVDEQFF

size: few
V: TRBV12-3/TRBV12-4
J: TRBJ2-1
D: .
DNA: TGTGCCAGCAGCCCTATCACGACAGCTTACAATGAGCAGTTCTTC
CDR3: CASSPITTAYNEQFF

size: .
V: TRBV6-5
J: TRBJ2-1
D: .
DNA: TGTGCCAGCAGTCAGTCGAGGGGGACAAGAGCCTACAATGAGCAGTTCTTC
CDR3: CASSQSRGTRAYNEQFF

size: few
V: TRBV6-2/TRBV6-3
J: TRBJ2-4
D: TRBD2
DNA: TGTGCCAGCAGTTACGGCTCGTCGCTAGCGGGGAGCGCCAAAAACATTCAGTACTTC
CDR3: CASSYGSSLAGSAKNIQYF

size: .
V: TRBV7-2
J: TRBJ1-1
D: .
DNA: TGTACCAGCAGCCCCGCGGCGACCGTGAACACTGAAGCTTTCTTT
CDR3: CTSSPAATVNTEAFF

size: .
V: TRBV2
J: TRBJ2-6
D: .
DNA: TGTGCCAGCAGTGCTAAACTGACAGTCCACTCTAGCTCTGGGGCCAACGTCCTGACTTTC
CDR3: CASSAKLTVHSSSGANVLTF

size: few
V: TRBV5-1
J: TRBJ2-5
D: .
DNA: TGCGCCAGCACGCACGGTATGATTACCCAAGAGACCCAGTACTTC
CDR3: CASTHGMITQETQYF

size: .
V: TRBV28
J: TRBJ2-5
D: TRBD1
DNA: TGTGCCAGCAGTGGGACAGGGAACTCCTACGTGCAGTACTTC
CDR3: CASSGTGNSYVQYF

size: .
V: TRBV15
J: TRBJ1-3
D: TRBD1
DNA: TGTGCCACCAGCAGAGATATACGGGGACAGGGTAGGAACACCATATATTTT
CDR3: CATSRDIRGQGRNTIYF

size: .
V: TRBV28
J: TRBJ2-1
D: TRBD1
DNA: TGTGCCAGCAGTTTGGGGACAGCCTCCTACGAGCAGTTCTTC
CDR3: CASSLGTASYEQFF

size: few
V: TRBV6-6
J: TRBJ2-5
D: .
DNA: TGTGCCACCTTAGGGACGCTGAGGACCCAGTACTTC
CDR3: CATLGTLRTQYF

size: .
V: TRBV5-1
J: TRBJ2-2
D: .
DNA: TGCGCCAGCAGGGACAGTGGGACCGGGGAGCTGTTTTTT
CDR3: CASRDSGTGELFF

size: .
V: TRBV12-5
J: TRBJ2-1
D: .
DNA: TGTGCTAGTGGTGCTCAGGGTGGTGAGCAGTTCTTC
CDR3: CASGAQGGEQFF

size: .
V: TRBV27
J: TRBJ2-3
D: .
DNA: TGTGCCAGCAGTTTTCGTAGGGCGGAAGATACGCAGTATTTT
CDR3: CASSFRRAEDTQYF

size: .
V: TRBV9
J: TRBJ2-6
D: TRBD1
DNA: TGTGCCAGCAGCGTCCCCGGGACAGGGAGGGGATCTGGGGCCAACGTCCTGACTTTC
CDR3: CASSVPGTGRGSGANVLTF

size: few
V: TRBV9
J: TRBJ2-7
D: TRBD2
DNA: TGTGCCAGCAGCGTGGACCCGGGACTAGCGACCTCACGGAACGAGCAGTACTTC
CDR3: CASSVDPGLATSRNEQYF

size: few
V: TRBV28
J: TRBJ2-1
D: .
DNA: TGTGCCAGCAGTTTTACACTGGGGACCCAGTTCTTC
CDR3: CASSFTLGTQFF

size: .
V: TRBV4-2
J: TRBJ2-1
D: .
DNA: TGTGCCAGCAGCCAATCCCCCGGAGGGGGCCGGCATTACAATGAGCAGTTCTTC
CDR3: CASSQSPGGGRHYNEQFF

size: .
V: TRBV4-2
J: TRBJ1-1
D: .
DNA: TGTGCCAGCAGCCAAGTGGGGTGGGACACTGAAGCTTTCTTT
CDR3: CASSQVGWDTEAFF

size: few
V: TRBV5-1
J: TRBJ2-5
D: .
DNA: TGCGCCAGCAGCCCCATCACAGGGCTAGGAGAGACCCAGTACTTC
CDR3: CASSPITGLGETQYF

size: .
V: TRBV6-5
J: TRBJ2-7
D: .
DNA: TGTGCCAGCAGTTCCCCCGACGGCGGGTCCTACGAGCAGTACTTC
CDR3: CASSSPDGGSYEQYF

size: few
V: TRBV2
J: TRBJ2-7
D: .
DNA: TGTGCCAGCAACCCCGACTACCGGAGCTCCTACGAGCAGTACTTC
CDR3: CASNPDYRSSYEQYF

size: few
V: TRBV5-1
J: TRBJ1-1
D: .
DNA: TGCGCCAGCAGCCCTCTCGGGGCTTTGAACACTGAAGCTTTCTTT
CDR3: CASSPLGALNTEAFF

size: once
V: TRBV4-1
J: TRBJ1-1
D: TRBD1
DNA: TGCGCCAGCAGCCACCCTTGGACAGGGAGAAACACTGAAGCTTTCTTT
CDR3: CASSHPWTGRNTEAFF

size: .
V: TRBV12-3/TRBV12-4
J: TRBJ2-7
D: TRBD2
DNA: TGTGCCAGCAGTTGGGACGTGGCGGGAGGGTCCTACAATGAGCAGTACTTC
CDR3: CASSWDVAGGSYNEQYF

size: .
V: TRBV10-3
J: TRBJ1-5
D: .
DNA: TGTGCCATCAGTGATGGGGGCGCACAGCCCCAGCATTTT
CDR3: CAISDGGAQPQHF

size: few
V: TRBV20-1
J: TRBJ2-3
D: TRBD2
DNA: TGCAGTGCTAGAGATCTGACTAGCGGCCTTCTGAGTACAGATACGCAGTATTTT
CDR3: CSARDLTSGLLSTDTQYF

size: few
V: TRBV20-1
J: TRBJ1-5
D: TRBD1
DNA: TGCAGTGCTGACGTTACAGGGGGCGACCAGCCCCAGCATTTT
CDR3: CSADVTGGDQPQHF

size: .
V: TRBV12-3/TRBV12-4
J: TRBJ1-1
D: .
DNA: TGTGCCAGCAGTTTAGCCTTCGTAAATGGCTACACCTCGAACACTGAAGCTTTCTTT
CDR3: CASSLAFVNGYTSNTEAFF

size: few
V: TRBV28
J: TRBJ2-4
D: .
DNA: TGTGCCAGCAGTTCTACAATACTAGCCAAAAACATTCAGTACTTC
CDR3: CASSSTILAKNIQYF

size: .
V: TRBV6-6
J: TRBJ1-4
D: TRBD1
DNA: TGTGCCAGCAGGCTGGACAGGGCGGATGAAAAACTGTTTTTT
CDR3: CASRLDRADEKLFF

size: .
V: TRBV5-1
J: TRBJ2-2
D: .
DNA: TGTGCCAGCAGCTTTCGGGATTCCGGGGACACCGGGGAGCTGTTTTTT
CDR3: CASSFRDSGDTGELFF

size: many
V: TRBV12-3/TRBV12-4
J: TRBJ2-7
D: .
DNA: TGTGCCAGCAGTTTAGGGACCTACAGCTCCTACGAGCAGTACTTC
CDR3: CASSLGTYSSYEQYF

size: many
V: TRBV7-2
J: TRBJ2-1
D: .
DNA: TGTGCCAGCAGCTTAGAAAGACACTATGAGCAGTTCTTC
CDR3: CASSLERHYEQFF

size: few
V: TRBV6-5
J: TRBJ2-7
D: .
DNA: TGTGCCAGCAGTGCCCGACAGCTATCCTACGAGCAGTACTTC
CDR3: CASSARQLSYEQYF

size: many
V: TRBV4-2
J: TRBJ2-1
D: .
DNA: TGTGCCAGCAGTCTCGCCGGGGACGGTGAGCAGTTCTTC
CDR3: CASSLAGDGEQFF

size: .
V: TRBV6-5
J: TRBJ2-3
D: TRBD2
DNA: TGTGCCAGCAGCACCCTACTAGCGGGAGCAGATACGCAGTATTTT
CDR3: CASSTLLAGADTQYF

size: .
V: TRBV15
J: TRBJ2-1
D: .
DNA: TGTGCCACCAGCACAATGGGGGGGGCCGCCTACAATGAGCAGTTCTTC
CDR3: CATSTMGGAAYNEQFF

size: .
V: TRBV5-1
J: TRBJ2-3
D: .
DNA: TGCGCCAGCAGCTTGGTATTGGGAGTCAGCACAGATACGCAGTATTTT
CDR3: CASSLVLGVSTDTQYF

size: few
V: TRBV6-1
J: TRBJ2-4
D: TRBD1
DNA: TGTGCCAGCAGTGAAATATCGACAGGGAAAAACATTCAGTACTTC
CDR3: CASSEISTGKNIQYF

size: few
V: TRBV7-9
J: TRBJ1-2
D: TRBD1
DNA: TGTGCCAGCAGCTTAGCAAGGACAGGGAATGGCTACACCTTC
CDR3: CASSLARTGNGYTF

size: .
V: TRBV7-2
J: TRBJ2-5
D: TRBD2
DNA: TGTGCCAGCAGCTTGAGGCGGGGGGGCCGAGAGACCCAGTACTTC
CDR3: CASSLRRGGRETQYF